Listed below are T cell receptor beta chains from one sample, sequenced in a study of T cells in Graves' hyperthyroidism and ophthalmopathy. From the multiplex PCR reads, TCRdb called clonotypes with MiXCR, one entry per CDR3 protein. The sample carries some 500,000 distinct CDR3 sequences, approximately 15% recorded once. Sample: blood. Source of these receptors: a woman aged 18-29 years with Graves' hyperthyroidism. CDR3s leave out the opening cysteine and the closing phenylalanine or tryptophan.

j_call,v_call,cdr3_aa
TRBJ2-5,TRBV20-1,SAFGQETQY
TRBJ2-1,TRBV7-9,ASSPKGRPKVPRGDNEQF
TRBJ2-5,TRBV4-1,ASSQGETQETQY
TRBJ2-1,TRBV7-3,ASSSTGGSSYNEQF
TRBJ1-4,TRBV12-3/TRBV12-4,ASSHSGVNRVEKLF
TRBJ2-5,TRBV24-1,ATSFGGGSETQY
TRBJ1-1,TRBV6-1,ASSEAPDGSTEAF
TRBJ2-2,TRBV5-6,ASSLAGGNTGELF
TRBJ2-2,TRBV11-3,ARKGSSGNTGELF
TRBJ2-2,TRBV6-1,ASSPTSTGELF
TRBJ1-6,TRBV12-3/TRBV12-4,ASSLGTGGSSPLH
TRBJ1-2,TRBV29-1,SVASGTNYGYT
TRBJ1-1,TRBV30,AWSDREATEAF
TRBJ2-2,TRBV5-1,ASSIGLSANTGELF
TRBJ1-1,TRBV11-2,ASSLGPPGALNTEAF
TRBJ2-1,TRBV10-2,ASSAPPGASTYNEQF
TRBJ1-2,TRBV10-3,AISENRGDGYT
TRBJ1-2,TRBV11-2,ASSGATGNYGYT
TRBJ1-3,TRBV30,AWRRTDSGNTIY
TRBJ1-1,TRBV7-9,ASSSTTGRTEAF
TRBJ1-3,TRBV30,AWNPGLNTIY
TRBJ1-2,TRBV6-1,ASSRTGGDASSNYGYT
TRBJ2-2,TRBV5-6,ASSLDAGFTGELF
TRBJ2-3,TRBV2,ASSIHTGSGTDTQY
TRBJ2-5,TRBV20-1,SASLRRLQETQY
TRBJ2-2,TRBV11-2,ASSVEGQKNTGELF